The rows below give T cell receptor beta chains drawn from one sample of a study of vaccination effects on CD4 cells after COVID-19. The antigens these receptors bind are not known. Method: immunoSEQ multiplex PCR; TCRdb's copy keeps in-frame clones and lacks some. The sample holds around 15,000 clones; 76% are singletons and the top ten take approximately 21%. The sample consisted of CD4+ T cells from PBMCs cultured with SARS-CoV-2 spike peptides, taken after COVID-19 vaccination. The receptors derive from a human donor who had a prior SARS-CoV-2 infection. The conserved cysteine and the conserved F or W are not part of the CDR3 here. The listing skips clone size in some rows; elsewhere it reads once, few, many or a size class.

>NA|TRBJ1-1|TRBV23-1
ASSQLKSVGAEAF
>few|TRBJ2-3|TRBV5-1
ASSLEAAGQLTDTQY
>NA|TRBJ1-6|TRBV11-2
ASSLAPWARGSPLH
>NA|TRBJ2-7|TRBV6-2/TRBV6-3
ASSSHGTSGSEY
>NA|TRBJ2-5|TRBV29-1
SVVQSGGIQETQY
>once|TRBJ2-1|TRBV5-1
ASSIDRVGHNEQF
>NA|TRBJ2-1|TRBV20-1
SASQGFSYNEQF
>NA|TRBJ2-7|TRBV6-5
ASSYSLAGAYEQY
>NA|TRBJ2-1|TRBV9
ASSVRDYKNEQF
>NA|TRBJ2-2|TRBV5-4
ASSKQGAGALGELF
>NA|TRBJ2-5|TRBV6-5
ASSRNRGARETQY
>NA|TRBJ1-1|TRBV3-1/TRBV3-2
ASSQVVGGTEAF
>NA|TRBJ1-3|TRBV7-8
ASSPHRVPGNTIY
>NA|TRBJ2-7|TRBV5-4
ASSLADEQY
>NA|TRBJ1-2|TRBV30
AWSGPGQVYGYT
>few|TRBJ2-7|TRBV2
ASSDDERGYYEQY
>NA|TRBJ2-5|TRBV10-3
ATKRERWETQY
>NA|TRBJ2-2|TRBV5-4
ASSLPGQGGTGELF
>NA|TRBJ1-1|TRBV11-2
ASSLFSNVAEAF
>NA|TRBJ2-5|TRBV20-1
SASLRSGGAPAQY
>NA|TRBJ1-2|TRBV5-4
ASSLGQQYGYT
>once|TRBJ1-1|TRBV5-4
ASTLYKDSEAF
>NA|TRBJ1-1|TRBV5-1
ASSLEPGLYTEAF
>NA|TRBJ1-1|TRBV30
AWNSGYAAF
>NA|TRBJ2-2|TRBV19
ASSQTGHNTGELF
>NA|TRBJ2-1|TRBV11-2
ASSLGPTSITKF
>NA|TRBJ1-2|TRBV25-1
ASSERDPGQGSYT
>NA|TRBJ1-3|TRBV7-6
ASSLVADPTGNTIY
>NA|TRBJ1-3|TRBV4-1
ASSQGALGGNTIY
>NA|TRBJ2-3|TRBV3-1/TRBV3-2
ASSRGIGTSGGPSTDTQY
>NA|TRBJ1-2|TRBV27
ASSRTGFHYGYT
>NA|TRBJ2-1|TRBV7-9
ASRRPSTSGRAEEQF
>NA|TRBJ2-7|TRBV5-5
ASSLAGIGHEQY
>NA|TRBJ2-7|TRBV3-1/TRBV3-2
ASSPRTIAYEQY
>few|TRBJ2-5|TRBV11-2
ASSGQGQTIGTQY
>few|TRBJ2-2|TRBV4-3
ASSQELVATLNTGELF
>NA|TRBJ1-1|TRBV21-1
ASSKLATEAF
>NA|TRBJ2-1|TRBV5-4
ASSRTSGRSDEQF